This TCR beta chain was captured by sequencing in a study of lymphopenia after photon versus proton radiotherapy. Study outcomes and limitations: Only patients who died were analyzed for survival; proton advantage is unproven.

Only in-frame clones appear in the TCRdb table, and some are missing; sequencing was by immunoSEQ multiplex PCR. The data show around 63,000 clones, more than 75% seen once. Points on this clone: Antigen specificity is unknown.

V lost 2 bases and J lost 6, with 15 bases in between. The CDR3 has 14 amino acids. CDR1 and CDR2 (germline): SGHDT, YYEEEE. The material sequenced was peripheral blood, taken from a patient treated with photon-based radiotherapy. This receptor was taken from a man aged 40-50 years with gastric cancer. The rearrangement links TRBV5-6 to TRBJ2-7; possibly TRBD2 for D (6 bases). The CDR3 region has the DNA TGTGCCAGCAGCTTTGGGGCGGGGCTCGGCGAGCAGTACTTC. It encodes CASSFGAGLGEQYF.